This TCR beta chain was sequenced during a study of T cell responses to AZD1222 COVID-19 vaccine. Study findings and constraints: Spike-wide vaccine-associated CD4 TCRs dominated at 160-218 and 743-854. Donors were largely white British and mainly female; clonal diversity was possibly underestimated. Only a handful of people who got AZD1222 tested seropositive at baseline. Repertoires were sampled only after the peak T cell response.

Comments on this clone: The antigen remains unidentified.

V lost 1 base and J 7 bases, leaving 5 bases between the germline ends. The germline CDR1 and CDR2 sequences are MNHEY and SVGEGT. This CDR3 has 12 residues. The table came from immunoSEQ multiplex PCR; TCRdb's copy has only in-frame clones and leaves some out. The data hold roughly 120,000 clones, with around 85% observed a single time. The V gene is TRBV6-2 or TRBV6-3, the J gene TRBJ2-1; D is possibly TRBD1 or TRBD2 (5 bases each). The clonotype was recovered from an adult who received the AZD1222 COVID-19 vaccine. The source material was peripheral blood, sampled 28 days after the second AZD1222 dose. The DNA for the CDR3 is TGTGCCAGCAGTTACTGGGGGAATGAGCAGTTCTTC. This codes for CASSYWGNEQFF.